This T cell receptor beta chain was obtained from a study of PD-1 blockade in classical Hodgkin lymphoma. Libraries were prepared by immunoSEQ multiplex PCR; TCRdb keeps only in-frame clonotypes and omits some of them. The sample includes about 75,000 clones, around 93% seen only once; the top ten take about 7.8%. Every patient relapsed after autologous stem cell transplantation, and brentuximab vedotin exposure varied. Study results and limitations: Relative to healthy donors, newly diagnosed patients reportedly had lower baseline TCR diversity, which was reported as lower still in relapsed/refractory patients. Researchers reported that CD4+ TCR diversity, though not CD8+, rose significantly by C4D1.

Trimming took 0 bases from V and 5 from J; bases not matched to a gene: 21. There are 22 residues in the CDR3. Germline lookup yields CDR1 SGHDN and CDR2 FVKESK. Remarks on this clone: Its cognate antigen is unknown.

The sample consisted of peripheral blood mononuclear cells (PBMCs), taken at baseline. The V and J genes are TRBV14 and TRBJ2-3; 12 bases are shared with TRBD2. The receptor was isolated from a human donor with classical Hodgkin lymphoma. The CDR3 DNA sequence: TGTGCCAGCAGCCAAGATCTAAGTTTCGCGGCTAGCGGGAGGGCCCTCGGAGATACGCAGTATTTT. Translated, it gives CASSQDLSFAASGRALGDTQYF.